This is a list of T cell receptor beta chains from one sample in a study of cytomegalovirus exposure and HLA in healthy donors. Sequenced by immunoSEQ multiplex PCR; TCRdb stores in-frame clones only, minus some. This table holds approximately 150,000 clones, less than 80% found once. Sequenced input: PBMCs. The receptor source for this set is a man aged 40-55 years in good health and CMV-seronegative. The CDR3 runs from the conserved cysteine through the conserved F or W. D genes are given only for firm matches. Size is omitted from some rows. Given values are once, few, many or a class for expanded clones.

size	V	D	J	CDR3	DNA
many	TRBV9	NA	TRBJ2-1	CASSPQEGASYNEQFF	TGTGCCAGCAGCCCCCAGGAGGGCGCCTCCTACAATGAGCAGTTCTTC
NA	TRBV6-1	NA	TRBJ2-5	CASRRETQYF	TGTGCCAGCAGGAGGGAGACCCAGTACTTC
NA	TRBV18	NA	TRBJ2-1	CASSHLPTTPIIYNEQFF	TGTGCCAGCTCGCACCTACCAACGACACCAATCATCTACAATGAGCAGTTCTTC
few	TRBV7-2	NA	TRBJ2-7	CASRSPEGYEQYF	TGTGCCAGCAGAAGCCCGGAGGGCTACGAGCAGTACTTC
NA	TRBV6-5	TRBD1	TRBJ2-3	CASSPRQGLRDTQYF	TGTGCCAGCAGTCCGCGACAGGGATTAAGGGATACGCAGTATTTT
NA	TRBV4-1	TRBD2	TRBJ2-7	CASSQEGPSGRGFSYEQYF	TGCGCCAGCAGCCAAGAAGGTCCTAGCGGGAGGGGTTTTTCCTACGAGCAGTACTTC
NA	TRBV30	TRBD2	TRBJ2-3	CASLAGGDTQYF	TGTGCCTCCTTGGCGGGGGGAGATACGCAGTATTTT
NA	TRBV1	NA	TRBJ2-3	CTSSTLAGTHGDTQYF	TGCACCAGCAGTACACTAGCGGGTACTCATGGGGATACGCAGTATTTT
NA	TRBV5-8	NA	TRBJ2-5	CASSLELQETQYF	TGTGCCAGCAGCTTGGAACTTCAAGAGACCCAGTACTTC
NA	TRBV28	NA	TRBJ2-7	CASSRGTYEQYF	TGTGCCAGCAGTCGAGGGACCTACGAGCAGTACTTC
few	TRBV5-1	NA	TRBJ2-2	CASSLGGPISTGELFF	TGCGCCAGCAGCTTGGGGGGGCCCATAAGCACCGGGGAGCTGTTTTTT
NA	TRBV30	TRBD1	TRBJ1-5	CAWSVPHRDRGLFNQPQHF	TGTGCCTGGAGCGTACCTCATAGGGACAGGGGTCTTTTCAATCAGCCCCAGCATTTT
NA	TRBV30	TRBD1	TRBJ1-6	CAWSILWGQGNSPLHF	TGTGCCTGGAGTATACTCTGGGGACAGGGGAATTCACCCCTCCACTTT
NA	TRBV19	NA	TRBJ2-2	CASARDTGELFF	TGTGCCAGCGCTAGAGACACCGGGGAGCTGTTTTTT
NA	TRBV7-9	NA	TRBJ2-4	CASSSYKNIQYF	TGTGCCAGCAGCTCCTACAAAAACATTCAGTACTTC
NA	TRBV5-1	NA	TRBJ2-2	CASSLALAMSGELFF	TGCGCCAGCAGCTTGGCCCTAGCGATGAGCGGGGAGCTGTTTTTT
NA	TRBV2	NA	TRBJ1-5	CASSEGTDSNQPQHF	TGTGCCAGCAGTGAAGGGACAGACAGCAATCAGCCCCAGCATTTT
NA	TRBV5-6	TRBD1	TRBJ2-6	CASNTLDRFLSGANGLTF	TGTGCCAGCAACACCCTGGACAGGTTTCTCTCTGGGGCCAACGGCCTGACTTTC
few	TRBV15	NA	TRBJ2-4	CATSRDPRDVKYF	TGTGCCACCAGCAGAGACCCACGGGATGTTAAGTACTTC
NA	TRBV4-1	TRBD2	TRBJ2-1	CASSQDRLAADEQFF	TGCGCCAGCAGCCAAGATCGGCTAGCGGCGGATGAGCAGTTCTTC
NA	TRBV11-2	NA	TRBJ2-3	CASRTGRGGGGTDTQYF	TGTGCCAGCAGAACAGGGAGGGGGGGTGGGGGCACAGATACGCAGTATTTT
few	TRBV2	TRBD1	TRBJ2-7	CAGQGEDSYEQYF	TGTGCCGGACAGGGGGAGGATTCCTACGAGCAGTACTTC
NA	TRBV13	TRBD2	TRBJ2-5	CASSFGGLAGIQETQYF	TGTGCCAGCAGCTTTGGGGGACTAGCGGGTATACAAGAGACCCAGTACTTC
NA	TRBV28	TRBD2	TRBJ2-7	CASRDTSGGAYEQYF	TGTGCCAGCAGGGATACTAGCGGGGGAGCCTACGAGCAGTACTTC
NA	TRBV6-4	NA	TRBJ2-3	CASSRERRDTQYF	TGTGCCAGCTCCCGGGAGAGGCGTGATACGCAGTATTTT
NA	TRBV19	NA	TRBJ2-2	CASSITGSLPGELFF	TGTGCCAGTAGTATTACAGGGAGTCTACCCGGGGAGCTGTTTTTT
NA	TRBV15	TRBD2	TRBJ2-1	CATVGGSGPYNEQFF	TGTGCCACCGTCGGCGGGAGCGGACCCTACAATGAGCAGTTCTTC
NA	TRBV29-1	NA	TRBJ2-1	CSVEVTRWVGQFF	TGCAGCGTTGAGGTGACTCGGTGGGTCGGGCAGTTCTTC
NA	TRBV11-2	TRBD2	TRBJ2-1	CASRYWRERVNEQFF	TGTGCCAGCAGATATTGGCGGGAGAGAGTCAATGAGCAGTTCTTC
NA	TRBV7-2	NA	TRBJ2-3	CASSRGGGVPDTQYF	TGTGCCAGCAGCCGCGGGGGCGGAGTACCAGATACGCAGTATTTT
once	TRBV15	NA	TRBJ1-5	CATSRDKGGNQPQHF	TGTGCCACCAGTCGGGACAAGGGAGGCAATCAGCCCCAGCATTTT
few	TRBV7-2	NA	TRBJ2-7	CASSLYPSNYEQYF	TGTGCCAGCAGCTTATATCCCAGTAACTACGAGCAGTACTTC
NA	TRBV5-5	NA	TRBJ2-5	CASSLTPSGVLETQYF	TGTGCCAGCAGCTTGACCCCATCGGGAGTTTTGGAGACCCAGTACTTC
once	TRBV27	NA	TRBJ2-3	CASSPHQGADTQYF	TGTGCCAGCAGTCCCCATCAGGGTGCAGATACGCAGTATTTT
NA	TRBV28	NA	TRBJ2-7	CASTPGASYEQYF	TGTGCCAGCACTCCAGGGGCGTCCTACGAGCAGTACTTC
few	TRBV5-1	NA	TRBJ2-3	CASSFAGFTDTQYF	TGCGCCAGCAGCTTCGCGGGATTCACAGATACGCAGTATTTT
NA	TRBV19	TRBD2	TRBJ2-7	CASSIELTSGVSYEQYF	TGTGCCAGTAGTATCGAGCTGACTAGCGGTGTCTCCTACGAGCAGTACTTC
NA	TRBV4-2	NA	TRBJ1-1	CASSQDDHSLAGNTEAFF	TGTGCCAGCAGCCAAGATGACCACTCCTTGGCAGGGAACACTGAAGCTTTCTTT
NA	TRBV7-2	TRBD1	TRBJ2-1	CASSPGQGAYEQFF	TGTGCCAGCAGCCCTGGACAGGGGGCCTATGAGCAGTTCTTC
NA	TRBV9	TRBD2	TRBJ2-2	CASSTMTSGRGGELFF	TGTGCCAGCAGCACCATGACTAGCGGGAGGGGCGGGGAGCTGTTTTTT
once	TRBV7-9	TRBD2	TRBJ2-7	CASSPSGSTYEQYF	TGTGCCAGCAGCCCTAGCGGGAGTACATACGAGCAGTACTTC
NA	TRBV2	TRBD2	TRBJ2-3	CASYGGRVTDTQYF	TGTGCCAGCTATGGCGGGAGGGTTACAGATACGCAGTATTTT
NA	TRBV13	NA	TRBJ2-2	CASSLSGELFF	TGTGCCAGCAGCTTATCTGGGGAGCTGTTTTTT
NA	TRBV6-6	NA	TRBJ2-4	CASSYSRRTAKNIQYF	TGTGCCAGCAGTTACTCCAGGCGCACGGCCAAAAACATTCAGTACTTC
NA	TRBV19	NA	TRBJ2-3	CASSIGPLTDTQYF	TGTGCCAGTAGTATAGGCCCCCTAACAGATACGCAGTATTTT
NA	TRBV7-2	TRBD2	TRBJ2-7	CASSLVRTSVKPYEQYF	TGTGCCAGCAGCTTAGTGAGGACTAGCGTTAAACCCTACGAGCAGTACTTC
NA	TRBV28	TRBD1	TRBJ1-3	CASSSTGAGNTIYF	TGTGCCAGCAGTTCGACAGGGGCTGGAAACACCATATATTTT
NA	TRBV10-3	TRBD2	TRBJ2-7	CAIRASGREYEQYF	TGTGCCATCAGGGCTAGCGGGAGGGAATACGAGCAGTACTTC
NA	TRBV5-1	TRBD1	TRBJ1-2	CASSLSSGTGGAGGYTF	TGCGCCAGCAGCTTGTCGTCCGGGACAGGGGGCGCGGGTGGCTACACCTTC
NA	TRBV4-2	TRBD2	TRBJ2-1	CASSQEQSGRASEQFF	TGTGCCAGCAGCCAAGAGCAGAGCGGGAGGGCCAGTGAGCAGTTCTTC
NA	TRBV10-3	NA	TRBJ2-2	CAISPLGTAGELFF	TGTGCCATCAGTCCACTCGGCACAGCCGGGGAGCTGTTTTTT
NA	TRBV28	NA	TRBJ1-2	CASSLETRGYTF	TGTGCCAGCAGTTTAGAGACTCGGGGCTACACCTTC
NA	TRBV19	NA	TRBJ2-1	CASSIQSRDNEQFF	TGTGCCAGTAGTATACAATCCCGGGACAATGAGCAGTTCTTC
NA	TRBV7-2	TRBD2	TRBJ2-1	CASSVVGRAEDEQFF	TGTGCCAGCAGCGTAGTCGGGAGGGCCGAAGATGAGCAGTTCTTC
NA	TRBV13	TRBD1	TRBJ2-7	CASSVAGTGAHEQYF	TGTGCCAGCAGCGTAGCCGGGACAGGGGCTCACGAGCAGTACTTC
NA	TRBV28	TRBD1	TRBJ2-7	CASTGQQAEQYF	TGTGCCAGCACGGGACAGCAGGCCGAGCAGTACTTC
NA	TRBV28	TRBD1	TRBJ2-1	CASSGGQGYNEQFF	TGTGCCAGCAGTGGGGGACAGGGTTACAATGAGCAGTTCTTC
few	TRBV28	TRBD1	TRBJ2-7	CASSPRTGHEQYF	TGTGCCAGCAGTCCACGGACAGGGCACGAGCAGTACTTC
few	TRBV7-2	NA	TRBJ2-2	CASSLAGTRNTGELFF	TGTGCCAGCAGCTTAGCCGGGACTCGCAACACCGGGGAGCTGTTTTTT